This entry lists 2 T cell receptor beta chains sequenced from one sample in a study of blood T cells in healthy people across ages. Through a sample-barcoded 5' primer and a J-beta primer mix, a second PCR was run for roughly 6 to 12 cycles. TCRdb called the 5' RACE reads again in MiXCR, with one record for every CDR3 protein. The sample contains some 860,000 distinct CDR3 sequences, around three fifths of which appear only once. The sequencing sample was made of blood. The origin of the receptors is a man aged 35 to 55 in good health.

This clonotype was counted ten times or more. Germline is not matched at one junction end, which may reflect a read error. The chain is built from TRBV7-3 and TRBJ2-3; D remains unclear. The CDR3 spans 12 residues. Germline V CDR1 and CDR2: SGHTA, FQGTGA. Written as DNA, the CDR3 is TGCGCCAGCAGCTCTGTCGGAGATACGCAGTATTTT. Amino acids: CASSSVGDTQYF. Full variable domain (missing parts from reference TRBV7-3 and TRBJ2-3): GAGVSQTPSNKVTEKGKYVELRCDPISGHTALYWYRQSLGQGPEFLIYFQGTGAADDSGLPNDRFFAVRPEGSVSTLKIQRTERGDSAVYLCASSSVGDTQYFGPGTRLTVL.

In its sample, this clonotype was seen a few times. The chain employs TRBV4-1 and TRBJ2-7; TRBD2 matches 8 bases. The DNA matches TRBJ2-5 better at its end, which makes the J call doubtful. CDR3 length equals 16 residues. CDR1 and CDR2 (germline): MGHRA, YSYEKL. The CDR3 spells CASSQDGVAGWETQYF. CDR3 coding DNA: TGCGCCAGCAGCCAAGATGGGGTAGCGGGGTGGGAGACCCAGTACTTC.